This T cell receptor beta chain is from a study of shared clonotypes between healthy human individuals. Study conclusions and caveats: It was anticipated that sequencing depth would influence how many clonotypes donors shared.

Germline CDR1 reads MNHNS; CDR2 reads SASEGT. The CDR3 spans 14 residues. V was trimmed by 6 bases and J by 5 bases, leaving 16 bases between them. Assay: immunoSEQ multiplex PCR; the TCRdb copy retains only in-frame clones and omits some. The sample lists about 1.5 million clones, roughly 96% occurring once. On this clone: Its target is unknown.

V and J are TRBV6-1 and TRBJ1-2; no clear D gene. Sequenced: naive CD4+ T cells sorted from blood. As for subset: CD45RA+ positively selected. This TCR was recovered from a man aged 30 to 39 in good health. CDR3 coding DNA: TGTGCCAGCAGAGCACTCCTGAGGCCTTATGGCTACACCTTC. This translates into CASRALLRPYGYTF.